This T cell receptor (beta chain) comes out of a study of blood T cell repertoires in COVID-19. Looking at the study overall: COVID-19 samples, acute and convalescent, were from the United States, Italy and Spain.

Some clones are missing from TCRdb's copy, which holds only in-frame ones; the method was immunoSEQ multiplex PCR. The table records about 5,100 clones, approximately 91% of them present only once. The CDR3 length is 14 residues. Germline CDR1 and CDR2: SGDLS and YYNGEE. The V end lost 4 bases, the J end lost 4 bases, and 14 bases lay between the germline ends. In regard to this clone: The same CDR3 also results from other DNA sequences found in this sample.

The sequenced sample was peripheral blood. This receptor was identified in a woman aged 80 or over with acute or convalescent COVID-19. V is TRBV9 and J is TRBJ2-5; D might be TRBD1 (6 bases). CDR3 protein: CASSPGQLIETQYF. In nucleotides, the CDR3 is TGTGCCAGCAGCCCCGGACAGCTAATAGAGACCCAGTACTTC.